Listed here are 9 T cell receptor beta chains from one sample, sequenced in a study of siplizumab effects on memory and regulatory T cells. This table comes from immunoSEQ multiplex PCR, and its TCRdb copy is limited to in-frame clones, with some not included. The repertoire includes over 35,000 clones, around 92% of them detected once, and 0.2% to 0.3% sits in the top ten. Sequencing used naive CD4+ T cells sorted from blood. The source is a human donor in good health.

In this sample, this clone turned up once. V gene TRBV5-4 combines with J gene TRBJ2-3; D might be TRBD1 (6 bases). Trimming took off 1 base at V and 3 bases at J, with 6 bases between the two ends. This CDR3 contains 13 residues. Germline lookup yields CDR1 SGHNT and CDR2 YYREEE (reference sequence). The CDR3 spells CASSLRGTDTQYF. Written as DNA, the CDR3 is TGTGCCAGCAGCTTGAGGGGGACAGATACGCAGTATTTT.

The chain employs TRBV6-1 and TRBJ1-4; no reliable D call. The CDR3 contains 15 residues. Germline CDR1 MNHNS, CDR2 SASEGT. With 5 bases removed from V and 5 bases from J, the gap between germline ends came to 15 bases. For the CDR3, the DNA is TGTGCCAGCAGTAAAGGTACGACCCTGAATGAAAAACTGTTTTTT. It translates to CASSKGTTLNEKLFF.

J is TRBJ1-2 and V is TRBV6-5; the D gene is possibly TRBD1 (6 bases). There are 14 residues in the CDR3. Germline CDR1 reads MNHEY; CDR2 reads SVGAGI. Trimming cost V 5 bases and J 2 bases, with 12 bases left between them. In nucleotides, the CDR3 is TGTGCCAGCAGTCCGGGACAAATAAACTATGGCTACACCTTC. It specifies CASSPGQINYGYTF.

J is TRBJ2-3 and V is TRBV6-4; weak D call: TRBD2 (5 bases). This CDR3 is 13 amino acids long. The germline V gene has CDR1 MRHNA and CDR2 SNTAGT. V lost 3 bases and J 3 bases, leaving 7 bases between the germline ends. CDR3 amino acids: CASSERGTDTQYF. CDR3 nucleotides: TGTGCCAGCAGTGAACGGGGAACAGATACGCAGTATTTT.

The J gene is TRBJ1-2, the V gene TRBV5-1, with 7 bases identical to TRBD1. Germline V gives CDR1 SGHRS, CDR2 YFSETQ. The CDR3 is made up of 15 amino acids. J gave up 6 bases and V 2 bases, and 10 bases lay outside the gene matches. The CDR3, as DNA: TGCGCCAGCAGCTTACAAGACAGGGTGGACGATGGCTACACCTTC. This gives the protein CASSLQDRVDDGYTF.

The V gene is TRBV2, the J gene TRBJ1-3; D possibly corresponds to TRBD1 (5 bases). From germline, CDR1 is SNHLY and CDR2 FYNNEI. The CDR3 is 16 residues long. V was trimmed by 7 bases and J by 0 bases, leaving 16 bases between them. The CDR3 loop reads CASTNGGRFSGNTIYF. CDR3 DNA: TGTGCCAGCACTAATGGGGGACGATTCTCTGGAAACACCATATATTTT.

The chain uses TRBV5-1 and TRBJ1-1, with D possibly being TRBD1 (5 bases). V was clipped by 4 bases and J by 1 base, with 8 bases between them. The germline V gene encodes CDR1 SGHRS and CDR2 YFSETQ. There are 13 residues in the CDR3. CDR3 region: CASSEGRNTEAFF. The CDR3 region has the DNA TGCGCCAGCAGCGAGGGGAGGAACACTGAAGCTTTCTTT.

The gene calls are TRBV5-1 and TRBJ2-7; D uncertain. The CDR3 sequence is 14 residues long. The germline V gene encodes CDR1 SGHRS and CDR2 YFSETQ. Trimming removed 2 bases at V and 0 bases at J, with 9 bases between. CDR3 in DNA: TGCGCCAGCAGCTTAGGACGGAGCTCCTACGAGCAGTACTTC. Translating gives CASSLGRSSYEQYF.

The chain is built from TRBV9 and TRBJ2-7; D is unclear. The germline V gene encodes CDR1 SGDLS and CDR2 YYNGEE. Trimming took off 0 bases at V and 2 bases at J, with 12 bases between the two ends. This CDR3 has 15 residues. CDR3 sequence (DNA): TGTGCCAGCAGCGTAGGTGACGCTGGAACCTACGAGCAGTACTTC. Translated: CASSVGDAGTYEQYF.